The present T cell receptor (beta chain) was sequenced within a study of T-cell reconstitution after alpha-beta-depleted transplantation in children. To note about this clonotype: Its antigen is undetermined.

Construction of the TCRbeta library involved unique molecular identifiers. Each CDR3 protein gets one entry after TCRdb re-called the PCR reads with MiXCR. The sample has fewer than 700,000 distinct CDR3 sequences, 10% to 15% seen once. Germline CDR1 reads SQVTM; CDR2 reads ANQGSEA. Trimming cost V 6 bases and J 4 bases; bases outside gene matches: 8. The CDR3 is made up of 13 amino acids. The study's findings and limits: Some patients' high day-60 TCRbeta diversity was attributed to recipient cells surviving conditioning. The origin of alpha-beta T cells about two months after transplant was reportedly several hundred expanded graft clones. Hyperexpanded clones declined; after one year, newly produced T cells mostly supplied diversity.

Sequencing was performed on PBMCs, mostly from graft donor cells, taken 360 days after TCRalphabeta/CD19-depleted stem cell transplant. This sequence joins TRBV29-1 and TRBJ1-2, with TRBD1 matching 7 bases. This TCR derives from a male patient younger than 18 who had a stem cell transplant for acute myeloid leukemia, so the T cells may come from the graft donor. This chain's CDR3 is CSVGTRGFYGYTF. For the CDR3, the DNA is TGCAGCGTGGGCACCAGGGGGTTCTATGGCTACACCTTC.